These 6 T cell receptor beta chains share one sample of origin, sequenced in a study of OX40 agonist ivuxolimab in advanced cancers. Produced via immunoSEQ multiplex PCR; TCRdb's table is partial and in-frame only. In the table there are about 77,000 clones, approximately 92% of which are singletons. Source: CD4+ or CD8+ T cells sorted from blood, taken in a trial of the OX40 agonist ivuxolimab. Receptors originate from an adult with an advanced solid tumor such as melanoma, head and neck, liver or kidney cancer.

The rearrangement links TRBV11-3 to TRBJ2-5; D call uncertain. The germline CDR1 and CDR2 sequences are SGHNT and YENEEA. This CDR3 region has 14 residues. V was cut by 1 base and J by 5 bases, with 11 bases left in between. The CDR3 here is CASSLGHEVETQYF. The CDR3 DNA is TGTGCCAGCAGCTTAGGACACGAGGTGGAGACCCAGTACTTC.

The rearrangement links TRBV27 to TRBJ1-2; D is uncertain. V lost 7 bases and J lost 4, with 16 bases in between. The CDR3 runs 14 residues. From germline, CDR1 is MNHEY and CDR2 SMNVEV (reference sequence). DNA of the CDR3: TGTGCCAGCAAGGACCGGACGGGAATCTATGGCTACACCTTC. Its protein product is CASKDRTGIYGYTF.

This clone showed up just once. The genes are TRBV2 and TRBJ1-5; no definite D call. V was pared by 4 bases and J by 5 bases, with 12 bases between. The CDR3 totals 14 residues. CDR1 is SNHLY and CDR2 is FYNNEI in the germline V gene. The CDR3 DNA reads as TGTGCCAGCAGTGGTAGGACCTTCGATCAGCCCCAGCATTTT. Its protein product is CASSGRTFDQPQHF.

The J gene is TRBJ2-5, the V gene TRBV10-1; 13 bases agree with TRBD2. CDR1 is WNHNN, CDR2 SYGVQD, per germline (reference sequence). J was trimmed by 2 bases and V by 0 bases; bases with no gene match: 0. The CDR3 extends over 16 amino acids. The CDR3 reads CASSESTSGRQETQYF. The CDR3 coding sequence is TGCGCCAGCAGTGAGTCGACTAGCGGGAGGCAAGAGACCCAGTACTTC.

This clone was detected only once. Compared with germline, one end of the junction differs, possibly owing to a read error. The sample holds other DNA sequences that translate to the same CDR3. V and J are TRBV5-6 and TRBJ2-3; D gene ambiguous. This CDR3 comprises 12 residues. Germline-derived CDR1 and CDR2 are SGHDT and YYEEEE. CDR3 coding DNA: TGTGCTAGCAATAGGCTAACAGATACGCAGTATTTT. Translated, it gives CASNRLTDTQYF. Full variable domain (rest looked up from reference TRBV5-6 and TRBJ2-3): DAGVTQSPTHLIKTRGQQVTLRCSPKSGHDTVSWYQQALGQGPQFIFQYYEEEERQRGNFPDRFSGHQFPNYSSELNVNALLLGDSALYLCASNRLTDTQYFGPGTRLTVL.

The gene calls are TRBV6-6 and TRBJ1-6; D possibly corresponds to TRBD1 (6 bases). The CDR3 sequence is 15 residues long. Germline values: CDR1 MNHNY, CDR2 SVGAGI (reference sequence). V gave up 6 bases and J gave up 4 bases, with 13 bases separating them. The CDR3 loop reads CASSPDSGYNSPLHF. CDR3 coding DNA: TGTGCCAGCAGCCCGGACAGTGGGTATAATTCACCCCTCCACTTT.